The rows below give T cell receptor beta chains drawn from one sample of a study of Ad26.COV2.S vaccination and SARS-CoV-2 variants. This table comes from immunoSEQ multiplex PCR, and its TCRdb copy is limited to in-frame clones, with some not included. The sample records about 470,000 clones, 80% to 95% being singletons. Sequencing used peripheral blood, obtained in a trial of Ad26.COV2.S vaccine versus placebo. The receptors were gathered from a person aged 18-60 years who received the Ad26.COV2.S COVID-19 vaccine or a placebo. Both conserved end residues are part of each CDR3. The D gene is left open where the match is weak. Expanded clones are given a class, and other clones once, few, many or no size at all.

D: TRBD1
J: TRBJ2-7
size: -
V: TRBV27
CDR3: CASSLISQGAGIPEQYF
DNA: TGTGCCAGCAGTCTCATATCACAGGGGGCGGGGATACCCGAGCAGTACTTC

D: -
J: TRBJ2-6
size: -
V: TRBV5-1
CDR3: CASSLEGWSGANVLTF
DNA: TGCGCCAGCAGCTTGGAGGGATGGTCTGGGGCCAACGTCCTGACTTTC

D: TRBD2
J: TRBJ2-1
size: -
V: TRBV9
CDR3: CASSVTSGSGNEQFF
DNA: TGTGCCAGCAGCGTAACTAGCGGGAGTGGAAATGAGCAGTTCTTC

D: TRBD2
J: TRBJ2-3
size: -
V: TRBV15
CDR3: CATSRVGGGDTQYF
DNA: TGTGCCACCAGCAGAGTAGGCGGGGGAGATACGCAGTATTTT

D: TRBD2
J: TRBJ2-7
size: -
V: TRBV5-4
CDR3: CASSPGTSGGSYEQYF
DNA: TGTGCCAGCAGCCCGGGGACTAGCGGGGGCTCCTACGAGCAGTACTTC

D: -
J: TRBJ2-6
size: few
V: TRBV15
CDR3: CATSRAGPGANVLTF
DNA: TGTGCCACCAGCAGAGCGGGTCCTGGGGCCAACGTCCTGACTTTC

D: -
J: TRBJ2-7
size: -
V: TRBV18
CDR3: CASRQLDEQYF
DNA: TGTGCCAGCCGCCAGTTGGACGAGCAGTACTTC

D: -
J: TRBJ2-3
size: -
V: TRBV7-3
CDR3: CASSLLITDTQYF
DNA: TGTGCCAGCAGCTTACTAATCACAGATACGCAGTATTTT

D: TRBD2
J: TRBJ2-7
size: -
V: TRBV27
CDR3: CASSLRPGTSGYEQYF
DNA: TGTGCCAGCAGTTTAAGGCCCGGGACTAGCGGCTACGAGCAGTACTTC

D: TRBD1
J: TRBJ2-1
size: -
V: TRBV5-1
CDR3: CASSLNRDRGRNEQFF
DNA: TGCGCCAGCAGCTTAAACCGGGACAGGGGAAGGAATGAGCAGTTCTTC

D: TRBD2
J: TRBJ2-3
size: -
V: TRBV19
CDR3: CASSMGTSGSMRDTDTQYF
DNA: TGTGCCAGTAGTATGGGGACTAGCGGGAGTATGAGGGACACAGATACGCAGTATTTT

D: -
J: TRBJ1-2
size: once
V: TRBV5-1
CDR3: CASSLGSDYGYTF
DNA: TGCGCCAGCAGCTTGGGAAGCGACTATGGCTACACCTTC

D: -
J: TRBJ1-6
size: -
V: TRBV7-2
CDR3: CASSLSGTRPLHF
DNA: TGTGCCAGCAGCTTATCCGGGACAAGGCCCCTCCACTTT

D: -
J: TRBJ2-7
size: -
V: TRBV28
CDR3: CASSLDGRGGGEQYF
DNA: TGTGCCAGCAGTTTGGATGGCAGGGGAGGAGGGGAGCAGTACTTC

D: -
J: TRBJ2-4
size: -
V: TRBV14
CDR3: CASSPPQKLAIAKNIQYF
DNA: TGTGCCAGCAGCCCCCCGCAGAAACTAGCTATAGCCAAAAACATTCAGTACTTC

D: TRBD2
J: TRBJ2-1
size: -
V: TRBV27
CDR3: CASSFPPAGGEHNEQFF
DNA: TGTGCCAGCAGTTTCCCTCCAGCGGGAGGCGAACACAATGAGCAGTTCTTC

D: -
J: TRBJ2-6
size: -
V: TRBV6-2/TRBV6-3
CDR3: CASSYLQTSGANVLTF
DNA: TGTGCCAGCAGTTACCTCCAAACCTCTGGGGCCAACGTCCTGACTTTC

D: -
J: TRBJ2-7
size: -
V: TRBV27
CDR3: CASNSFLFGAKPYEQYF
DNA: TGTGCCAGCAATTCCTTTCTGTTTGGGGCGAAGCCCTACGAGCAGTACTTC

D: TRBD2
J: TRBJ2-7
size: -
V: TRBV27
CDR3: CASVGGAYEQYF
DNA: TGTGCCAGCGTGGGGGGGGCCTACGAGCAGTACTTC

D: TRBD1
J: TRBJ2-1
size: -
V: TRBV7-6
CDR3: CASSPGQGAQDNEQFF
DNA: TGTGCCAGCAGCCCGGGACAGGGGGCCCAAGACAATGAGCAGTTCTTC

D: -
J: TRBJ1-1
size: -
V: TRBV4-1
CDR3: CASSQMGITEAFF
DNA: TGCGCCAGCAGCCAAATGGGGATTACTGAAGCTTTCTTT

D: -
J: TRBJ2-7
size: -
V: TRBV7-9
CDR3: CASSLLGQSPYEQYF
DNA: TGTGCCAGCAGCCTCCTTGGACAGAGCCCCTACGAGCAGTACTTC

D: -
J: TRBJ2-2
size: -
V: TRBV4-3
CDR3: CASSQDGPLANAPTGELFF
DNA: TGCGCCAGCAGCCAAGATGGTCCGCTAGCCAATGCCCCCACCGGGGAGCTGTTTTTT

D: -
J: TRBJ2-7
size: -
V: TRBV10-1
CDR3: CASSESPAYLYEQYF
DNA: TGCGCCAGCAGTGAGTCTCCAGCCTACCTTTACGAGCAGTACTTC

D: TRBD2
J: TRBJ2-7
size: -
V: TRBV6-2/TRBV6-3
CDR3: CASSYPRLASQPHYEQYF
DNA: TGTGCCAGCAGTTACCCCCGACTAGCTTCCCAACCACACTACGAGCAGTACTTC

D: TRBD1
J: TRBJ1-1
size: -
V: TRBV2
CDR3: CASSVDGQGSEAFF
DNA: TGTGCCAGCAGTGTTGATGGACAGGGCTCTGAAGCTTTCTTT

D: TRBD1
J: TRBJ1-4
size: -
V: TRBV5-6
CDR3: CASSLQGTNEKLFF
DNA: TGTGCCAGCAGCCTACAGGGGACTAATGAAAAACTGTTTTTT

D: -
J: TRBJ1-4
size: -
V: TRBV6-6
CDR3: CASSYRVNEKLFF
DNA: TGTGCCAGCAGTTACCGGGTTAATGAAAAACTGTTTTTT

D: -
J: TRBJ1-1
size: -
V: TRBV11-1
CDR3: CASSLGPREGEAFF
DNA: TGTGCCAGCAGCTTAGGACCCAGGGAAGGTGAAGCTTTCTTT

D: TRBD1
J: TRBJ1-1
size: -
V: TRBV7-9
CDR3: CASSLYWTGDNLMNTEAFF
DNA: TGTGCCAGCAGCTTATATTGGACAGGGGACAACCTTATGAACACTGAAGCTTTCTTT

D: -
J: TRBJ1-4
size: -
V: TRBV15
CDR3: CATSRGRTNEKLFF
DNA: TGTGCCACCAGCAGGGGGAGGACTAATGAAAAACTGTTTTTT

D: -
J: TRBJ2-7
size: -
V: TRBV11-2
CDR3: CASSLVGLLYEQYF
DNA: TGTGCCAGCAGCTTAGTAGGGCTGCTTTACGAGCAGTACTTC

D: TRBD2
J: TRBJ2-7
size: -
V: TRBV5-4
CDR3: CASSSTGGYEQYF
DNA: TGTGCCAGCAGCTCAACGGGGGGATACGAGCAGTACTTC

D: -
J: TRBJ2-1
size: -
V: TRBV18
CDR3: CASSPRASHNEQFF
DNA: TGTGCCAGCTCACCAAGGGCCAGTCACAATGAGCAGTTCTTC

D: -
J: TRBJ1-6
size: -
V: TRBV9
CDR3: CASSEDTGYNSPLHF
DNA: TGTGCCAGCAGCGAGGACACGGGCTATAATTCACCCCTCCACTTT

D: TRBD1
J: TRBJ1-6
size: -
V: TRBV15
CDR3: CATSIGAGGDSPLHF
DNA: TGTGCCACCAGCATTGGCGCAGGGGGAGATTCACCCCTCCACTTT

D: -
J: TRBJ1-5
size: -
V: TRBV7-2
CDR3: CASSLTGFQPQHF
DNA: TGTGCCAGCAGCCTTACAGGGTTTCAGCCCCAGCATTTT

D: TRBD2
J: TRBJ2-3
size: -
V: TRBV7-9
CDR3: CASSSTSGLTDTQYF
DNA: TGTGCCAGCAGCTCCACTAGCGGTCTCACAGATACGCAGTATTTT

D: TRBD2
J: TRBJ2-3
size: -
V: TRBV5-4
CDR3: CASSLGLAGTTDTQYF
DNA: TGTGCCAGCAGCTTGGGACTAGCGGGCACCACAGATACGCAGTATTTT

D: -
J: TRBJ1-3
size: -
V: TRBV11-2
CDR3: CASSLKVAGNTIYF
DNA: TGTGCCAGCAGCCTGAAGGTTGCCGGAAACACCATATATTTT

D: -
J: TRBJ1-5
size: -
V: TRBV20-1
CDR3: CSARSGQPQHF
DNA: TGCAGTGCTAGATCAGGACAGCCCCAGCATTTT

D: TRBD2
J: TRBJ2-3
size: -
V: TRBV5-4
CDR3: CASSWGLAGGGTDTQYF
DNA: TGTGCCAGCAGCTGGGGACTAGCGGGAGGGGGCACAGATACGCAGTATTTT

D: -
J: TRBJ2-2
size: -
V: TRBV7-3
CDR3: CASSSSSGELFF
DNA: TGTGCCAGCAGCTCGAGTTCCGGGGAGCTGTTTTTT

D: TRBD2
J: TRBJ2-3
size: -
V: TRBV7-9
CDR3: CAGEGPSTDTQYF
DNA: TGTGCTGGGGAGGGCCCTAGCACAGATACGCAGTATTTT

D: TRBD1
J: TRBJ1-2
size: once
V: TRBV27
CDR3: CASSLKGQQNGYTF
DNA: TGTGCCAGCAGTTTAAAGGGACAGCAAAATGGCTACACCTTC

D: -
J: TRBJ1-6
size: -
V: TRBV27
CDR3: CASTLEGSGNSPLHF
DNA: TGTGCCAGCACCCTAGAGGGGAGTGGGAATTCACCCCTCCACTTT

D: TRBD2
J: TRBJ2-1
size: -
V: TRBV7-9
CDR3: CASSYLAGAAEQFF
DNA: TGTGCCAGCAGCTACCTAGCGGGAGCGGCTGAGCAGTTCTTC

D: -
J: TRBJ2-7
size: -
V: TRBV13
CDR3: CASSPRPSGADEQYF
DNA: TGTGCCAGCAGCCCTAGACCTTCCGGGGCTGACGAGCAGTACTTC

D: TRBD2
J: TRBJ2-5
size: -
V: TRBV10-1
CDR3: CASSERLAGTVQETQYF
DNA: TGCGCCAGCAGTGAGAGGCTAGCGGGAACAGTCCAAGAGACCCAGTACTTC

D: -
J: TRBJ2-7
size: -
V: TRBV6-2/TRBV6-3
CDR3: CASSYRGNYEQYF
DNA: TGTGCCAGCAGTTATCGGGGAAACTACGAGCAGTACTTC

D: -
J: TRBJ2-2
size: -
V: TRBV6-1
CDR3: CASSDLLPRRLFF
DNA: TGTGCCAGCAGTGATTTGCTACCCCGTCGGCTGTTTTTT

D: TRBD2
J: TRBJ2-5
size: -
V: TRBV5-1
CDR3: CASSLTPLAGGPLQETQYF
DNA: TGCGCCAGCAGCTTGACTCCCCTAGCGGGAGGGCCCCTCCAAGAGACCCAGTACTTC

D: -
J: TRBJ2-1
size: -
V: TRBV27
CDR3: CASSWDTSSYNEQFF
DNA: TGTGCCAGCAGTTGGGACACCTCGTCCTACAATGAGCAGTTCTTC